These T cell receptor beta chains were read from a single sample in a study of human T cells and chemical hapten exposure. MiXCR, run by TCRdb on the RACE reads, gives a single entry per CDR3 protein. The sample contains some 400,000 distinct CDR3 sequences, around 5.5% of which appear only once. Sequenced here: whole blood, sampled in connection with sensitization to the hapten diphenylcyclopropenone (DPC). The source is a woman aged 45-60 years with alopecia areata. Some clones in this sample may be carry-over from other donors' samples. CDR3s include the opening cysteine and the closing phenylalanine or tryptophan. Each record gives: clone size, V gene, CDR3 protein. A row's size may be missing; if present it is once, few, many or a size class.

size: many; V: TRBV6-2/TRBV6-3; CDR3: CASRTDRWPSLRNQPQHF
size: many; V: TRBV14; CDR3: CASRPSGINYGYTF
size: many; V: TRBV20-1; CDR3: CSAFRTGTGDSEQYF
size: many; V: TRBV20-1; CDR3: CSARQQETQYF
size: many; V: TRBV6-5; CDR3: CASSYSLASHHEQYF
size: many; V: TRBV5-1; CDR3: CASRSGLAVSYEQYF
size: NA; V: TRBV7-3; CDR3: CASAVGGQGTEAFF
size: few; V: TRBV15; CDR3: CATSRHPKQPQHF
size: few; V: TRBV9; CDR3: CASSVATLAGGRSYNEQFF
size: NA; V: TRBV12-5; CDR3: CASGLWGVQETQYF
size: NA; V: TRBV2; CDR3: CASSAIGTGEQYF
size: NA; V: TRBV7-2; CDR3: CASSLLPGLAGGQETQYF
size: NA; V: TRBV10-1; CDR3: CASSESGVADTQYF
size: few; V: TRBV20-1; CDR3: CSAERLAGGPSEQFF
size: few; V: TRBV5-1; CDR3: CASSSDTLNTEAFF
size: few; V: TRBV7-9; CDR3: CASSWTGSDQPQHF
size: NA; V: TRBV3-1; CDR3: CASSQEVSSSGNTIYF
size: few; V: TRBV6-5; CDR3: CASSYLSGTNTEAFF
size: NA; V: TRBV4-3; CDR3: CASSQTGLAGDTQYF
size: many; V: TRBV6-5; CDR3: CASRWTGATNEKLFF
size: many; V: TRBV5-1; CDR3: CASSLAAFSYNEQFF
size: NA; V: TRBV5-4; CDR3: CASSSPPSGRAAETQYF
size: many; V: TRBV4-2; CDR3: CASSSGAGGSYNEQFF
size: few; V: TRBV5-1; CDR3: CASSLDGGYYEQYF
size: few; V: TRBV5-1; CDR3: CASSLGGQGKPGTQYF
size: many; V: TRBV29-1; CDR3: CSVEDPGRGDTQYF
size: many; V: TRBV9; CDR3: CASSTQGPGELFF
size: many; V: TRBV5-6; CDR3: CASSYPGQVAVGNYGYTF
size: many; V: TRBV27; CDR3: CASRSLVAGWNEQFF
size: many; V: TRBV7-9; CDR3: CASIDSGRSDTQYF
size: few; V: TRBV6-1; CDR3: CASNQGTETQYF